This TCR beta chain was recorded in a study of blood T cells in healthy people across ages. There are 14 residues in the CDR3. Trimming left V 4 bases short and J 3 bases short, with 9 bases between. The germline V gene has CDR1 SEHNR and CDR2 FQNEAQ (reference sequence). In this sample, this clonotype turned up a few times. Investigators took approximately 9.4 milliliters of peripheral blood from every donor. A second PCR of about 7 to 12 cycles used a sample-barcoded 5' primer and a J-beta primer mix. One entry per CDR3 protein results from TCRdb running MiXCR on the 5' RACE reads. Of over a million distinct CDR3 sequences in the sample, 25% are singletons; the top ten hold 0.75%. These data were also filed under a second study, of T cells of mothers and their children. That paper notes: Sample barcodes and 2-4 random nucleotides came from the second PCR's M1S primer.

The gene calls are TRBV7-9 and TRBJ1-4; no reliable D call. The sample comprised blood. The receptor was derived from a girl aged 2 to 10 in good health. The CDR3 sequence: CASSYVGANEKLFF. CDR3 nucleotides: TGTGCCAGCAGCTACGTTGGGGCTAATGAAAAACTGTTTTTT.